The 13 T cell receptor beta chains presented below share a single source sample, sequenced in a study of low-dose radiotherapy and immunotherapy resistance in tumors (dated by TCRdb to 2021 to 2024). The time point label corresponds to: before trial treatment. Data came from an Illumina HiSeq 2500. To make first-strand cDNA, Superscript III was used along with a set of TRAV- and TRBV-specific primers so that both the TCRalpha and TCRbeta chains were covered. A roughly 19-cycle PCR with Phusion amplified the TCRs, pairing a constant-region primer with the adapter that was attached to the V primers. TCRdb reprocessing: public reads trimmed at Q25 with fastp, clones called with MiXCR, in-frame beta chains kept. For every CDR3 protein sequence, its rows merge into one entry that carries the most common genes and DNA. This sample gives over 65,000 distinct CDR3 sequences in total; roughly a sixth of them show up just once. Less than 3% of the sample comes from the top ten.

The sequencing here drew on PBMCs, taken before treatment. The source is a male donor with prostate cancer.

This clonotype was seen a few times. This sequence joins TRBV27 and TRBJ2-5; TRBD1 matches at 7 bases. Trimming cost V 6 bases and J 3 bases; bases outside gene matches: 7. This CDR3 is built from 14 residues. CDR1 and CDR2 (germline): MNHEY, SMNVEV (reference sequence). This CDR3 reads CASRPTGRKETQYF. CDR3 in DNA: TGTGCCAGCAGACCGACAGGGCGAAAAGAGACCCAGTACTTC.

This clonotype was picked up many times. This chain uses TRBV20-1 with TRBJ1-1; D is undetermined. V was pared by 6 bases and J by 1 base, with 6 bases between. The CDR3 extends over 11 amino acids. Germline loops: CDR1 DFQATT, CDR2 SNEGSKA (reference sequence). The CDR3 loop is CSARQNTEAFF. CDR3 bases: TGCAGTGCCCGTCAGAACACTGAAGCTTTCTTT.

A note on this clonotype: It differs at one base from a far larger clone, so likely a read error. CDR3 loop: CASSPTQGAEAFF. The CDR3 region has the DNA TGTGCCAGCAGCCCCACGCAGGGCGCTGAAGCTTTCTTT. The gene calls are TRBV11-3 and TRBJ1-1; D possibly corresponds to TRBD1 (5 bases). The V gene lost 5 bases and the J gene lost 6 bases, with 13 bases spanning the gap. This CDR3 comprises 13 residues. Looked up from germline, CDR1 is SGHNT and CDR2 is YENEEA.

This clonotype was picked up many times. The chain couples TRBV20-1 to TRBJ2-7; a possible D gene is TRBD1 (6 bases). This CDR3 contains 12 residues. Trimming took off 3 bases at V and 2 bases at J, with 8 bases between the two ends. The V gene's germline CDR1 is DFQATT and CDR2 SNEGSKA (reference sequence). The CDR3 bases are TGCAGTGCTAGCGACAGGACCTACGAGCAGTACTTC. Amino acid sequence: CSASDRTYEQYF.

About this clonotype: The junction does not match germline at one end; this may be a read error. The DNA of the CDR3 is TGTGCCAGCAGCCAAGGGCGTCTAGGCCTCCAAGAGACCCGGTACTTC. It codes for CASSQGRLGLQETRYF. This chain connects TRBV3-1 to TRBJ2-5; D uncertain. Germline CDR1 reads LGHDT; CDR2 reads YNNKEL (reference sequence). The CDR3 is 16 amino acids.

This clonotype was seen ten or more times. The V gene is TRBV18, the J gene TRBJ1-1; D unclear. The CDR3 loop spans 18 amino acids. Per the germline V gene, CDR1 is KGHSH and CDR2 is LQKENI. V lost 0 bases to trimming and J lost 3 bases, with 20 bases between them. CDR3 sequence (DNA): TGTGCCAGCTCACCACCGGATGGAGTCGATTGGGTGGACACTGAAGCTTTCTTT. Its protein is CASSPPDGVDWVDTEAFF.

The sample holds many counts of this clonotype. The V gene is TRBV19, the J gene TRBJ2-5; D is unclear. V lost 6 bases and J 0 bases, leaving 14 bases between the germline ends. In germline, CDR1 is LNHDA, CDR2 SQIVND (reference sequence). The CDR3 sequence is 15 residues long. The CDR3 sequence: CASRTVTENQETQYF. The CDR3 bases are TGTGCCAGTAGGACCGTAACAGAGAACCAAGAGACCCAGTACTTC.

This clonotype was recorded many times. V usage is TRBV3-1 and J usage is TRBJ1-5; D possibly corresponds to TRBD1 (5 bases). The CDR3 is made up of 14 amino acids. The germline V and J ends were trimmed by 4 bases and 4 bases, with 11 bases remaining between them. Looked up from germline, CDR1 is LGHDT and CDR2 is YNNKEL (reference sequence). CDR3 DNA: TGTGCCAGCAGCCCAGGGTTGTCTAATCAGCCCCAGCATTTT. Protein product: CASSPGLSNQPQHF.

The table lists this clonotype with a few counts. V usage is TRBV27 and J usage is TRBJ2-3; no clear D gene. V was pared by 2 bases and J by 2 bases, with 5 bases between. Germline CDR1 and CDR2: MNHEY and SMNVEV (reference sequence). The length of the CDR3 is 13 residues. The CDR3 DNA sequence: TGTGCCAGCAGTTTACGGGCCACAGATACGCAGTATTTT. Translating it yields CASSLRATDTQYF.

This clonotype has ten or more counts. The chain joins TRBV11-2 to TRBJ2-1; 10 nucleotides line up with TRBD2. Germline V CDR1 and CDR2: SGHAT, FQNNGV. The trim removed 1 base at V and 4 bases at J, leaving 4 bases unmatched. The CDR3 has 16 amino acids. For the CDR3, the DNA is TGTGCCAGCAGCTTAGGAAGCGGGGGGGCTTACAATGAGCAGTTCTTC. It specifies CASSLGSGGAYNEQFF.

V usage is TRBV5-4 and J usage is TRBJ2-3; 10 bases map to TRBD2. Germline loops: CDR1 SGHNT, CDR2 YYREEE (reference sequence). The CDR3 totals 15 residues. J gave up 8 bases and V 3 bases, and 9 bases lay outside the gene matches. CDR3 amino acids: CASSSAGTSVVTQYF. The CDR3 region has the DNA TGTGCCAGCAGCTCGGCCGGGACTAGCGTCGTTACGCAGTATTTT. The whole variable domain, filled in from reference TRBV5-4 and TRBJ2-3, reads ETGVTQSPTHLIKTRGQQVTLRCSSQSGHNTVSWYQQALGQGPQFIFQYYREEENGRGNFPPRFSGLQFPNYSSELNVNALELDDSALYLCASSSAGTSVVTQYFGPGTRLTVL.

The table lists this clonotype with many counts. J is TRBJ1-1 and V is TRBV30; possible D gene TRBD1, 5 bases. CDR3 length: 11 amino acids. V dropped 2 bases and J dropped 8 bases, with 9 bases sitting between them. Germline-derived CDR1 and CDR2 are GTSNPN and SVGIG (reference sequence). CDR3 coding DNA: TGTGCCTGGAGTCCAAAGGGGGAAGCTTTCTTT. It translates to CAWSPKGEAFF.

This clonotype was detected once. This chain joins TRBV5-1 and TRBJ1-1; D gene uncertain. CDR1 and CDR2 from the germline V gene are SGHRS and YFSETQ. This CDR3 contains 15 residues. The V end was cut by 4 bases, the J end by 1 base, with 14 bases between. The CDR3 region has the DNA TGCGCCAGCAGCCCCCGCGAGGGTGGGAACACTGAAGCTTTCTTT. Translating gives CASSPREGGNTEAFF. The variable domain in full, with the rest retrieved from reference TRBV5-1 and TRBJ1-1, is KAGVTQTPRYLIKTRGQQVTLSCSPISGHRSVSWYQQTPGQGLQFLFEYFSETQRNKGNFPGRFSGRQFSNSRSEMNVSTLELGDSALYLCASSPREGGNTEAFFGQGTRLTVV.